This TCR beta chain was sequenced in a study of cytomegalovirus exposure and HLA in healthy donors. PCR was performed using 60 Vbeta and 13 Jbeta primers. Some clones are missing from TCRdb's copy, which holds only in-frame ones; the method was immunoSEQ multiplex PCR. The data hold 130,000 or so clones, with around 75% observed a single time. The germline V gene has CDR1 MNHEY and CDR2 SMNVEV (reference sequence). V trimming: 6 bases; J trimming: 5 bases; junction bases outside the gene matches: 8. This CDR3 comprises 14 residues. The receptor was derived from a woman in her fifties or sixties in good health and CMV-seropositive. Input material: PBMCs. This rearrangement joins TRBV27 to TRBJ2-5; 8 nucleotides agree with TRBD2. The DNA for the CDR3 is TGTGCCAGCAGGAAAGCGGGGGAGGGGGAGACCCAGTACTTC. This sequence encodes CASRKAGEGETQYF.